This section outlines one TCR beta chain sequence together with its context. Many counts were recorded for this clonotype. Its binding antigen is unknown. Within one base of it there is no much larger clone, and no base qualities were kept. This sample was taken from a study of T cells in Graves' hyperthyroidism and ophthalmopathy (dated by TCRdb to between 2019 and 2020). Study-wide context: Peripheral blood was collected at initial diagnosis, before any treatment. Prospective prediction of ophthalmopathy was tested in an independent validation cohort of 18 to 20 hyperthyroidism patients and around 16 patients who later progressed to ophthalmopathy. According to the paper, TCR Vbeta CDR3 sequencing was carried out on over 130 peripheral blood samples, which came from under 50 ophthalmopathy, 80 or so hyperthyroidism and roughly 17 progressor patients. After blood sampling, hyperthyroidism patients were treated with methimazole at a starting dose of 30 mg daily, and ophthalmopathy patients were treated with high-dose intravenous methylprednisolone. The 95 to 100 discovery patients were randomly split 7:3 into training and test sets. A discovery cohort of about 100 patients, approximately 45 with Graves' ophthalmopathy and under 60 with stable Graves' hyperthyroidism, was used to find distinguishing TCR V-J signatures. In several Graves' hyperthyroidism patients, the study also compared T-cell repertoires from thyroid tissue with T-cell repertoires from blood. General study outcomes and caveats: Blood samples also contained most of the expanded thyroid clonotypes (frequency above 0.001), which suggests that blood repertoires may reflect thyroid immune responses. No statistical method was used to set the sample size in advance, and investigators knew the group allocation. In cross-validation, a model built on a 13 V-J signature told ophthalmopathy apart from stable hyperthyroidism with 85% to 90% sensitivity and roughly 82% specificity, and in testing the same model reached 80%/75%. In validation, the model predicted progression to ophthalmopathy a median of about 5.9 months before onset, with approximately 70% sensitivity and about 72% specificity.

TCR beta CDR3 regions were amplified from RNA transcripts. The first round of RT-PCR for the TCR CDR3 was performed with the HTBI primer set and the Qiagen OneStep RT-PCR kit. The libraries were constructed in a second round of multiplex PCR and then size-selected and purified. Sequencing of the libraries was done on an Illumina HiSeq2000 using paired-end 100 bp reads. The authors processed their data as follows. Raw data were processed with SOAPnuke, discarding reads with adapters, uncalled bases, mean Phred below 15, or no exact constant-primer or identifier match. High-quality paired reads were merged with COPE v1.2.5, and unique nucleotide sequences were defined as clonotypes. Clonotypes were aligned to IMGT TRBV, TRBD and TRBJ reference segments using MiTCR v1.1. Analysis was restricted to V-J combinations with a frequency above 0.0001, which covered just over 98% of repertoires. A TCS score was defined as the ratio of F50 (clonal expansion) to E x V (chaos), with BLOSUM62-based TCRdist applied between CDR3 peptides within each V-J. Welch's t-statistics and random forest reduced fewer than 550 V-J features to some 14, which were used in a naive Bayes classifier (R e1071). TCRdb ran its own pipeline on the public reads, namely fastp trimming at Q25 and MiXCR clone calling, and kept in-frame beta chains. Rows are unified per CDR3 protein, each entry keeping the most common DNA and genes. TCRdb's processing, not the authors' own work, is the source of the V and J calls. Counted in this sample were around 340,000 distinct CDR3 sequences; roughly 18% of them appeared once. The ten top clones hold roughly a sixth of the sample.

Moderately to severely active disease, a Clinical Activity Score of at least 3, a NOSPECS grade of at least 4, and a duration under 3 months were present in ophthalmopathy patients. Exclusion was applied to patients with uncontrolled infections, other autoimmune diseases, pregnancy or lactation. Diagnoses were based on clinical symptoms, serum thyroxine and TRAb, thyroid ultrasound and orbital computed tomography. PBMCs were separated from roughly 9.3 ml of fresh peripheral blood using Ficoll-Paque density gradient centrifugation. Trizol reagent was used to extract total RNA, and RNA quality was then checked on an Agilent 2100 Bioanalyzer. The origin of this receptor is a woman aged 35 to 49 with Graves' ophthalmopathy. The sequenced material came from blood.

In nucleotides, the sequence is TGCAGTGCTCCGGCTGGAGTTAATCAGCCCCAGCATTTT. Its coded protein is CSAPAGVNQPQHF. The rearrangement combines TRBV20-1 with TRBJ1-5, with an unclear D gene assignment. The V and J ends are trimmed by 5 bases and 4 bases, leaving 12 bases between them. The CDR1 and CDR2 encoded by the germline V gene (reference sequence) are DFQATT and SNEGSKA. Spanning cysteine to phenylalanine, the CDR3 consists of 13 amino acids. Just the 39-base CDR3 DNA is kept, in frame starting at base 1.